The 27 T cell receptor beta chains given below trace back to one sample, sequenced in a study of CD8 T cells in ankylosing spondylitis (dated by TCRdb to the late 2010s). Library preparation employed 5' RACE. Sequencing instrument: Illumina HiSeq 2500. Starting from the raw public reads, TCRdb applied fastp trimming at Q25, assembled clones with MiXCR and retained in-frame beta chains. All rows with the same CDR3 protein become a single entry with the most common DNA and genes. The sample yields 200,000 to 250,000 distinct CDR3 sequences; over 8.5% were counted once. The ten largest clones add up to 5.5% to 8% of the sample. The sequenced sample consisted of blood, either unsorted or a sorted T cell fraction (not recorded which). Receptor source: a male donor with ankylosing spondylitis or in good health (not recorded which).

This clonotype was found many times. The chain joins TRBV20-1 to TRBJ1-1; TRBD1 might be the D (6 bases). The CDR3 is 16 residues long. V gave up 0 bases and J gave up 2 bases, with 16 bases separating them. CDR1 is DFQATT, CDR2 SNEGSKA, per germline (reference sequence). CDR3 sequence reads: CSARDLGGRGNTEAFF. Here the CDR3 DNA reads TGCAGTGCTAGAGATCTGGGGGGCCGGGGAAACACTGAAGCTTTCTTT.

This clonotype was picked up a small number of times. V gene TRBV28 combines with J gene TRBJ1-1; weak D call: TRBD1 (6 bases). Per the germline V gene, CDR1 is MDHEN and CDR2 is SYDVKM. The germline V and J ends were trimmed by 6 bases and 12 bases, with 20 bases remaining between them. The CDR3 is 13 amino acids. CDR3 nucleotides: TGTGCCAGCAGGCTTAGGAACAGGGTGGGGACTTTCTTT. Amino acids: CASRLRNRVGTFF.

The V and J genes are TRBV28 and TRBJ2-2, with D possibly being TRBD2 (6 bases). V was trimmed by 6 bases and J by 13 bases, leaving 18 bases between them. Germline values: CDR1 MDHEN, CDR2 SYDVKM. The CDR3 extends over 13 amino acids. The CDR3 sequence: CASRSSGDLGLFF. The CDR3 DNA sequence: TGTGCCAGCAGGTCCTCGGGAGACTTAGGGCTGTTTTTT. The full variable domain, in which reference TRBV28 and TRBJ2-2 provide the parts outside the CDR3, is DVKVTQSSRYLVKRTGEKVFLECVQDMDHENMFWYRQDPGLGLRLIYFSYDVKMKEKGDIPEGYSVSREKKERFSLILESASTNQTSMYLCASRSSGDLGLFFGEGSRLTVL.

At least ten counts were recorded for this clonotype. The V and J genes are TRBV5-1 and TRBJ2-3, with 9 bases aligning to TRBD1. V lost 4 bases and J lost 4; bases outside the gene matches: 4. Germline V gene sequence: CDR1 SGHRS, CDR2 YFSETQ. This CDR3 is built from 14 residues. The chain's CDR3 is CASSPGQGPDTQYF. The CDR3 DNA reads as TGCGCCAGCAGCCCCGGACAGGGGCCAGATACGCAGTATTTT. Full variable domain (outside the CDR3, taken from reference TRBV5-1 and TRBJ2-3): KAGVTQTPRYLIKTRGQQVTLSCSPISGHRSVSWYQQTPGQGLQFLFEYFSETQRNKGNFPGRFSGRQFSNSRSEMNVSTLELGDSALYLCASSPGQGPDTQYFGPGTRLTVL.

The table lists this clonotype with a few counts. The rearrangement joins TRBV27 to TRBJ1-3; D perhaps matches TRBD1 (5 bases). Germline V gene data show CDR1 as MNHEY and CDR2 as SMNVEV (reference sequence). V dropped 1 base and J dropped 0 bases, with 10 bases sitting between them. This CDR3 region has 16 residues. In DNA form, the CDR3 reads TGTGCCAGCAGTTTATGGGGCCCATACTCTGGAAACACCATATATTTT. Amino acid sequence: CASSLWGPYSGNTIYF.

This clonotype has only a few counts. The chain is built from TRBV5-1 and TRBJ1-3, with 9 positions matching TRBD1. Germline V lookup: CDR1 SGHRS, CDR2 YFSETQ. The CDR3 has 16 amino acids. Unmatched junction bases numbered 4, after V lost 2 bases and J lost 1 base. The DNA for the CDR3 is TGCGCCAGCAGCTTATCCGGGACAGGGTCTGGAAACACCATATATTTT. Translated: CASSLSGTGSGNTIYF.

This clonotype was counted many times. V is TRBV12-3 or TRBV12-4 and J is TRBJ1-2; D gene uncertain. The CDR3 spans 15 residues. V was cut by 4 bases and J by 4 bases, with 16 bases left in between. CDR3 in DNA: TGTGCCAGCAGTTCATTCAGAGAGACTCTCTATGGCTACACCTTC. This gives the protein CASSSFRETLYGYTF.

This sequence joins TRBV15 and TRBJ1-2; tentatively, D is TRBD1 (5 bases). V dropped 0 bases and J dropped 4 bases, with 15 bases sitting between them. Germline assignment: CDR1 LNHNV and CDR2 YYDKDF (reference sequence). This CDR3 region has 16 residues. CDR3 DNA: TGTGCCACCAGCAGAGATCGACTGGGACGAGGCTATGGCTACACCTTC. As protein: CATSRDRLGRGYGYTF.

The genes are TRBV7-3 and TRBJ2-3; D gene ambiguous. V lost 3 bases and J lost 2, with 15 bases in between. The CDR3 length is 16 residues. CDR1 is SGHTA and CDR2 is FQGTGA in the germline V gene. CDR3 residues: CASSLGFEAYTDTQYF. CDR3 in DNA: TGTGCCAGCAGCTTGGGGTTTGAGGCCTACACAGATACGCAGTATTTT. The complete variable domain, with remaining parts taken from reference TRBV7-3 and TRBJ2-3, reads GAGVSQTPSNKVTEKGKYVELRCDPISGHTALYWYRQSLGQGPEFLIYFQGTGAADDSGLPNDRFFAVRPEGSVSTLKIQRTERGDSAVYLCASSLGFEAYTDTQYFGPGTRLTVL.

This clonotype was counted ten times or more. The chain recombines TRBV5-1 with TRBJ1-1; a possible D gene is TRBD1 (5 bases). The CDR3 is 17 residues long. V gave up 2 bases and J gave up 2 bases, with 19 bases separating them. Germline V gene data show CDR1 as SGHRS and CDR2 as YFSETQ. The DNA for the CDR3 is TGCGCCAGCAGCTTCGGGGGGGGAGGATTTTTTAACACTGAAGCTTTCTTT. It encodes CASSFGGGGFFNTEAFF.

The J gene is TRBJ2-2, the V gene TRBV15; 10 bases are a match to TRBD2. Germline lookup yields CDR1 LNHNV and CDR2 YYDKDF (reference sequence). V shed 8 bases and J 6 bases; nucleotides not matched to a gene: 12. The CDR3 sequence is 16 residues long. The DNA of the CDR3 is TGTGCCACCGCCCCCGAGCGGGGGGGCATCGCCGGGGAGCTGTTTTTT. Residues: CATAPERGGIAGELFF.

This clonotype was found many times. The chain carries TRBV24-1 and TRBJ2-1; D may be TRBD2 (6 bases). V was cut by 2 bases and J by 7 bases, with 17 bases left in between. The germline V gene has CDR1 KGHDR and CDR2 SFDVKD. CDR3 size: 16 residues. The CDR3 DNA reads TGTGCCACCAGTGATTCCCCCCGGGGAGGAAGGAATGAGCAGTTCTTC. Translating it yields CATSDSPRGGRNEQFF.

The chain joins TRBV5-1 to TRBJ2-5; 12 nucleotides align to TRBD2. V dropped 5 bases and J dropped 1; count of bases not matched to a gene: 3. Germline V lookup: CDR1 SGHRS, CDR2 YFSETQ. The CDR3 is 15 residues long. The chain's CDR3 is CASSQTSGGQETQYF. CDR3 in DNA: TGCGCCAGCAGTCAGACTAGCGGGGGCCAAGAGACCCAGTACTTC.

The chain carries TRBV11-2 and TRBJ2-1, with D possibly TRBD2 on 6 matching bases. V shed 1 base and J shed 2 bases, with 12 bases lying between them. Germline loops: CDR1 SGHAT, CDR2 FQNNGV. The CDR3 length is 16 residues. For the CDR3, the DNA is TGTGCCAGCAGCTTAGCCGGGACTCTAGCCTACAATGAGCAGTTCTTC. It codes for CASSLAGTLAYNEQFF.

Many counts were recorded for this clonotype. Germline is not matched at one junction end, which may reflect a read error. The rearrangement uses TRBV5-1 and TRBJ2-3; the D gene is possibly TRBD2 (5 bases). CDR1 and CDR2 from the germline V gene are SGHRS and YFSETQ. The CDR3 consists of 15 residues. The CDR3 bases are TGTGCCAGCAGTTTAGCCGGCGGGAGCACAGATACGCAGTATTTT. Translated: CASSLAGGSTDTQYF.

V is TRBV7-9 and J is TRBJ2-3, with D unresolved. V was shortened by 5 bases and J by 5 bases, with 17 bases between the two germline ends. Germline-derived CDR1 and CDR2 are SEHNR and FQNEAQ (reference sequence). The CDR3 spans 15 residues. CDR3 DNA sequence: TGTGCCAGCAGCGACGCGAGTAGTCCGGGAGATACGCAGTATTTT. Its protein product is CASSDASSPGDTQYF.

This clonotype was counted many times. The chain links TRBV5-1 to TRBJ2-5; D remains ambiguous. Germline loops: CDR1 SGHRS, CDR2 YFSETQ. The CDR3 runs 14 residues. V was pared by 2 bases and J by 3 bases, with 11 bases between. CDR3 DNA: TGCGCCAGCAGCTTAGGAGTGGGCAAAGAGACCCAGTACTTC. Encoded protein: CASSLGVGKETQYF.

This clonotype was observed at least ten times. The chain couples TRBV11-2 to TRBJ1-2; D remains unclear. This CDR3 is built from 14 residues. The V gene lost 0 bases and the J gene lost 2 bases, with 7 bases spanning the gap. Germline-derived CDR1 and CDR2 are SGHAT and FQNNGV. CDR3 in DNA: TGTGCCAGCAGCTTAGACAGGCTAAACTATGGCTACACCTTC. Translation gives CASSLDRLNYGYTF.

With regard to this clonotype: This may come from a read error, since a much larger clone is one base off. The gene calls are TRBV5-1 and TRBJ1-1; 8 bases are a match to TRBD1. From germline, CDR1 is SGHRS and CDR2 YFSETQ. This CDR3 comprises 15 residues. V lost 6 bases to trimming and J lost 5 bases; unmatched junction nucleotides: 12. This CDR3 is CASNGTQGARTEAFF. As DNA, the CDR3 is TGCGCCAGCAACGGAACCCAGGGGGCGCGTACTGAAGCTTTCTTT. Variable domain in full (rest from reference TRBV5-1 and TRBJ1-1): KAGVTQTPRYLIKTRGQQVTLSCSPISGHRSVSWYQQTPGQGLQFLFEYFSETQRNKGNFPGRFSGRQFSNSRSEMNVSTLELGDSALYLCASNGTQGARTEAFFGQGTRLTVV.

This clonotype was recorded many times. The chain has TRBV5-5 and TRBJ2-7, with 7 bases fitting TRBD1. The germline V gene has CDR1 SGHKS and CDR2 YYEKEE (reference sequence). The CDR3 is 14 residues long. With 0 bases clipped from V and 3 bases from J, the junction kept 3 bases outside the gene matches. The CDR3 DNA reads as TGTGCCAGCAGCTTGGGGGACAGCCACTACGAGCAGTACTTC. Amino acid sequence: CASSLGDSHYEQYF.

The chain recombines TRBV7-3 with TRBJ2-3, with D possibly TRBD1 on 5 matching bases. V dropped 4 bases and J dropped 4 bases, with 12 bases sitting between them. Germline CDR1 is SGHTA and CDR2 is FQGTGA. The CDR3 is 14 amino acids. This chain's CDR3 is CASSWGAGSDTQYF. CDR3 in DNA: TGTGCCAGCAGCTGGGGCGCAGGGTCAGATACGCAGTATTTT.

This clonotype has at least ten counts. The genes are TRBV9 and TRBJ2-5, with D uncertain. The CDR3 is 13 amino acids. V lost 0 bases and J lost 3, with 6 bases in between. CDR1 is SGDLS, CDR2 YYNGEE, per germline. CDR3 sequence (DNA): TGTGCCAGCAGCGTAGACTCCGAAGAGACCCAGTACTTC. It is translated as CASSVDSEETQYF. Together with reference TRBV9 and TRBJ2-5, the CDR3 gives the full variable domain: DSGVTQTPKHLITATGQRVTLRCSPRSGDLSVYWYQQSLDQGLQFLIQYYNGEERAKGNILERFSAQQFPDLHSELNLSSLELGDSALYFCASSVDSEETQYFGPGTRLLVL.

This clonotype was seen many times. The rearrangement uses TRBV12-3 or TRBV12-4 and TRBJ2-2; 9 nucleotides agree with TRBD2. The CDR3 consists of 15 residues. The V and J ends lost 2 bases and 7 bases, in that order; junction bases with no gene match: 5. Here the CDR3 reads CASSLRRGGSGELFF. Written as DNA, the CDR3 is TGTGCCAGCAGTTTAAGGCGGGGGGGCAGCGGGGAGCTGTTTTTT.

This rearrangement joins TRBV5-1 to TRBJ2-1; no firm D call. Trimming took off 0 bases at V and 5 bases at J, with 12 bases between the two ends. The CDR3 sequence is 15 residues long. Germline assignment: CDR1 SGHRS and CDR2 YFSETQ. The CDR3, as DNA: TGCGCCAGCAGCTTGGATGGTAACAGTCACAATGAGCAGTTCTTC. Its translation is CASSLDGNSHNEQFF.

In this sample, this clonotype turned up a few times. The V gene is TRBV6-1, the J gene TRBJ1-5, with unresolved D. The V end lost 1 base, the J end lost 15 bases, and 16 bases lay between the germline ends. In germline, CDR1 is MNHNS, CDR2 SASEGT. This CDR3 contains 13 residues. CDR3 in DNA: TGTGCCAGCAGTGAAGTGGTGTCGTCCACCTCGCATTTT. Encoded protein: CASSEVVSSTSHF.

This clonotype was observed at least ten times. The genes are TRBV5-6 and TRBJ2-7, with 8 bases that match TRBD1. Looked up from germline, CDR1 is SGHDT and CDR2 is YYEEEE. This CDR3 has 15 residues. V lost 4 bases and J lost 5; bases outside the gene matches: 11. This CDR3 reads CASSQRFRGRDEQYF. The CDR3 DNA reads TGTGCCAGCAGCCAGAGATTCAGGGGGCGCGACGAGCAGTACTTC.

This clonotype was seen repeatedly, ten times or more. V is TRBV4-1 and J is TRBJ1-6, with no clear D. V was shortened by 1 base and J by 5 bases, with 12 bases between the two germline ends. CDR3 length: 16 amino acids. From germline, CDR1 is MGHRA and CDR2 YSYEKL. The CDR3 bases are TGCGCCAGCAGCCAAGTTTCACGGACGAATAATTCACCCCTCCACTTT. Protein product: CASSQVSRTNNSPLHF.